These 5 T cell receptor beta chains share one sample of origin, sequenced in a study of T cell responses to AZD1222 COVID-19 vaccine. TCRdb's copy holds only in-frame clones and misses some; the assay was immunoSEQ multiplex PCR. The table includes some 180,000 clones, around 90% detected once. Here the sequenced sample was peripheral blood, taken 28 days after the second AZD1222 dose. The receptor source for this set is an adult who received the AZD1222 COVID-19 vaccine.

CDR3 bases: TGTGCCAGTAGTGAACAGGGAGGCAGGGTTAATCAGCCCCAGCATTTT. Translating gives CASSEQGGRVNQPQHF. This chain connects TRBV19 to TRBJ1-5, with D tentatively TRBD1 (6 bases). Trimming stripped 5 bases from V and 4 bases from J, with 18 bases between. CDR3 length: 16 residues. Per the germline V gene, CDR1 is LNHDA and CDR2 is SQIVND (reference sequence).

This sequence joins TRBV29-1 and TRBJ1-1, with D possibly TRBD1 on 5 matching bases. In germline, CDR1 is SQVTM, CDR2 ANQGSEA. This CDR3 has 12 residues. V gave up 8 bases and J gave up 11 bases, with 21 bases separating them. The CDR3 here is CSSQAQGAGAFF. As DNA, the CDR3 is TGCAGCTCACAAGCCCAGGGCGCGGGGGCTTTCTTT.

This clone appeared a single time. The chain couples TRBV6-5 to TRBJ2-2; 11 nucleotides agree with TRBD1. V shed 10 bases, J shed 7 bases, and the junction held 11 bases outside the gene matches. Looked up from germline, CDR1 is MNHEY and CDR2 is SVGAGI. The CDR3 is 15 residues long. The CDR3 is CATDPGQGAIGELFF. CDR3 nucleotide sequence: TGTGCCACAGACCCAGGACAGGGGGCGATCGGGGAGCTGTTTTTT.

The chain employs TRBV12-3 or TRBV12-4 and TRBJ1-4; TRBD1 is a possible D gene (6 bases). The CDR3 contains 13 residues. Trimming left V 8 bases short and J 8 bases short, with 15 bases between. CDR3 residues: CASWRGAGEKLFF. In DNA, the CDR3 is TGTGCCAGCTGGAGGGGGGCAGGGGAAAAACTGTTTTTT.

This sequence joins TRBV6-6 and TRBJ1-5, with 9 positions matching TRBD1. This CDR3 is built from 17 residues. With 5 bases clipped from V and 0 bases from J, the junction kept 8 bases outside the gene matches. Germline-derived CDR1 and CDR2 are MNHNY and SVGAGI (reference sequence). As DNA, the CDR3 is TGTGCCAGCAGTCCCGGGACAGGGCTTTATAGCAATCAGCCCCAGCATTTT. This gives the protein CASSPGTGLYSNQPQHF.